This is a list of T cell receptor beta chains from one sample in a study of CD8 T cells in ankylosing spondylitis. TCRdb itself ran the 5' RACE reads through MiXCR, one entry per CDR3 protein. The data hold about 260,000 distinct CDR3 sequences, with more than 20% observed a single time. The source material was blood, either unsorted or a sorted T cell fraction (not recorded which). These receptors all come from a male donor with ankylosing spondylitis or in good health (not recorded which). The CDR3 runs from the conserved cysteine through the conserved F or W. A D gene is named only where the DNA matches it firmly. The listing skips clone size in some rows; elsewhere it reads once, few, many or a size class.

D	V	J	size	CDR3	DNA
TRBD1	TRBV6-1	TRBJ2-7	many	CASSRDRNYEQYF	TGTGCCAGCAGTCGGGACAGGAACTACGAGCAGTACTTC
.	TRBV2	TRBJ2-6	many	CASRLGSGANVLTF	TGTGCCAGCAGACTGGGCTCTGGGGCCAACGTCCTGACTTTC
.	TRBV11-3	TRBJ2-1	.	CASSLDGGKRDEQFF	TGTGCCAGCAGCTTAGATGGAGGGAAGCGGGATGAGCAGTTCTTC
TRBD1	TRBV5-1	TRBJ2-1	.	CASSSRGTGGRDEQFF	TGCGCCAGCAGCTCACGGGGGACAGGGGGCCGGGATGAGCAGTTCTTC
.	TRBV12-3/TRBV12-4	TRBJ1-1	many	CASRRTNTEAFF	TGTGCCAGCCGTCGGACGAACACTGAAGCTTTCTTT
TRBD1	TRBV29-1	TRBJ2-1	.	CSVVGTGMNEQFF	TGCAGCGTTGTAGGGACAGGGATGAATGAGCAGTTCTTC
TRBD1	TRBV9	TRBJ2-3	.	CASSVGTGVPGGTTQYF	TGTGCCAGCAGCGTTGGGACAGGGGTGCCCGGCGGGACTACGCAGTATTTT
.	TRBV12-3/TRBV12-4	TRBJ2-1	few	CASSFEYEQFF	TGTGCCAGCAGTTTCGAGTATGAGCAGTTCTTC
.	TRBV5-1	TRBJ2-1	.	CASSFRGYEQFF	TGCGCCAGCAGCTTTAGAGGTTATGAGCAGTTCTTC
.	TRBV5-6	TRBJ2-7	.	CASSLDGSSYEQYF	TGTGCCAGCAGCTTGGACGGATCCTCCTACGAGCAGTACTTC
.	TRBV20-1	TRBJ1-4	.	CSAPIAARSNEKLFF	TGCAGTGCTCCGATAGCGGCACGCAGTAATGAAAAACTGTTTTTT
TRBD1	TRBV12-3/TRBV12-4	TRBJ2-5	.	CASSGTGEETQYF	TGTGCCAGCAGTGGGACAGGGGAAGAGACCCAGTACTTC
.	TRBV20-1	TRBJ1-5	few	CSASDRHQPQHF	TGCAGTGCTAGCGACAGGCATCAGCCCCAGCATTTT
.	TRBV14	TRBJ2-1	.	CASSQWPRTNNEQFF	TGTGCCAGCAGCCAGTGGCCCAGGACCAACAATGAGCAGTTCTTC
.	TRBV20-1	TRBJ1-5	many	CSAREYRGNQPQHF	TGCAGTGCTAGAGAATACAGGGGCAATCAGCCCCAGCATTTT
TRBD2	TRBV12-3/TRBV12-4	TRBJ2-5	many	CASSFAGDGETQYF	TGTGCCAGCAGTTTTGCGGGGGACGGGGAGACCCAGTACTTC
.	TRBV6-1	TRBJ2-3	.	CASLPSRGYPDTQYF	TGTGCCAGCCTCCCGTCCCGGGGGTATCCAGATACGCAGTATTTT
TRBD1	TRBV12-3/TRBV12-4	TRBJ2-7	many	CASSPGQGYEQYF	TGTGCCAGCAGTCCTGGACAGGGCTACGAGCAGTACTTC
.	TRBV29-1	TRBJ2-5	.	CSVAGWGETQYF	TGCAGCGTTGCAGGATGGGGGGAGACCCAGTACTTC
.	TRBV20-1	TRBJ2-7	few	CSARDGANYYEQYF	TGCAGTGCTAGAGATGGGGCTAACTATTACGAGCAGTACTTC
.	TRBV20-1	TRBJ2-3	.	CSARVAEPDTQYF	TGCAGTGCTAGAGTCGCCGAGCCGGATACGCAGTATTTT
.	TRBV7-2	TRBJ2-7	few	CASSRWLSEQYF	TGTGCCAGCAGCCGTTGGTTATCGGAGCAGTACTTC
TRBD1	TRBV20-1	TRBJ1-2	many	CSGLSRTSDREGDGYTF	TGCAGTGGACTCAGTCGGACTTCGGACAGGGAAGGGGATGGCTACACCTTC
TRBD1	TRBV29-1	TRBJ2-7	many	CSVAGTGREQYF	TGCAGCGTTGCGGGGACAGGGCGCGAGCAGTACTTC
TRBD1	TRBV9	TRBJ2-5	many	CASSVVDRAETQYF	TGTGCCAGCAGCGTAGTCGACAGGGCAGAGACCCAGTACTTC
.	TRBV21-1	TRBJ1-5	few	CASRDRGRTNNNQPQHF	TGTGCCAGCAGAGACAGGGGGAGAACAAACAACAATCAGCCCCAGCATTTT
.	TRBV7-9	TRBJ2-6	many	CASSPTFSGANVLTF	TGTGCCAGCAGCCCGACTTTCTCTGGGGCCAACGTCCTGACTTTC
TRBD1	TRBV12-3/TRBV12-4	TRBJ2-5	.	CASSLGQGVETQYF	TGTGCCAGCAGTTTGGGACAGGGGGTTGAGACCCAGTACTTC
.	TRBV20-1	TRBJ2-2	few	CSARGGGRDYLGTGELFF	TGCAGTGCTAGAGGGGGGGGCCGGGACTATCTGGGAACCGGGGAGCTGTTTTTT
TRBD1	TRBV6-1	TRBJ1-5	.	CASSPGQGSNQPQHF	TGTGCCAGCAGTCCGGGACAGGGTAGCAATCAGCCCCAGCATTTT
.	TRBV29-1	TRBJ2-7	.	CSVLPSNSYEQYF	TGCAGCGTTCTTCCTAGTAACTCCTACGAGCAGTACTTC
.	TRBV15	TRBJ2-5	.	CATSSQRGAAETQYF	TGTGCCACCAGCAGCCAAAGGGGGGCGGCGGAGACCCAGTACTTC
.	TRBV5-4	TRBJ1-2	many	CASSLGRKTGGYTF	TGTGCCAGCAGCCTTGGGCGGAAAACAGGGGGCTACACCTTC
.	TRBV25-1	TRBJ2-7	.	CASSLLRWSEQYF	TGTGCCAGCAGTCTCCTCCGATGGAGCGAGCAGTACTTC
.	TRBV11-3	TRBJ2-2	many	CASSLDLSGELFF	TGTGCCAGCAGCTTAGATCTGAGCGGGGAGCTGTTTTTT
TRBD2	TRBV12-3/TRBV12-4	TRBJ2-1	once	CTSRRTGTSGGSSYNEQFF	TGTACCAGCAGACGAACCGGGACTAGCGGGGGCAGCTCCTACAATGAGCAGTTCTTC
.	TRBV20-1	TRBJ1-6	few	CSAKGQETLKSPLHF	TGCAGTGCCAAGGGGCAGGAAACTCTAAAATCACCCCTCCACTTT
TRBD1	TRBV20-1	TRBJ1-2	many	CSAVIKQGSTNYGYTF	TGCAGTGCAGTGATAAAACAGGGGTCGACTAACTATGGCTACACCTTC
TRBD2	TRBV7-8	TRBJ2-2	many	CASSFPRGDAGELFF	TGTGCCAGCAGCTTCCCCCGGGGGGATGCCGGGGAGCTGTTTTTT
.	TRBV10-3	TRBJ2-5	few	CAISERPREGTQYF	TGTGCCATCAGTGAACGTCCGCGTGAAGGGACCCAGTACTTC
.	TRBV10-2	TRBJ2-7	.	CASNKGSTYEQYF	TGCGCCAGCAACAAAGGGAGCACCTACGAGCAGTACTTC
.	TRBV24-1	TRBJ2-1	.	CATSDPVGDRYNEQFF	TGTGCCACCAGTGACCCGGTCGGGGATAGATACAATGAGCAGTTCTTC
.	TRBV20-1	TRBJ2-7	many	CSGREGTYEQYF	TGCAGTGGCCGAGAGGGTACCTACGAGCAGTACTTC
.	TRBV10-3	TRBJ2-3	few	CAIRTGAGTDTQYF	TGTGCCATCAGGACTGGAGCGGGCACAGATACGCAGTATTTT
.	TRBV5-1	TRBJ2-3	many	CASTPGGGADTQYF	TGCGCCAGTACTCCCGGAGGGGGGGCAGATACGCAGTATTTT
.	TRBV5-1	TRBJ2-1	many	CASSFRGDNEQFF	TGCGCCAGCAGCTTTAGGGGAGACAATGAGCAGTTCTTC
.	TRBV20-1	TRBJ1-2	few	CSSGGTDYGYTF	TGCAGCTCAGGCGGCACCGATTATGGCTACACCTTC
TRBD1	TRBV10-2	TRBJ1-5	few	CASSPVSDTFRGYSNQPQHF	TGCGCCAGCAGCCCCGTTTCCGATACCTTCAGGGGGTATAGCAATCAGCCCCAGCATTTT
.	TRBV7-2	TRBJ1-6	.	CASSLVSVPSPLHF	TGTGCCAGCAGCTTAGTCTCGGTCCCTTCACCCCTCCACTTT
.	TRBV6-1	TRBJ1-5	few	CASSRTDSNQPQHF	TGTGCCAGCAGTAGGACGGATAGCAATCAGCCCCAGCATTTT